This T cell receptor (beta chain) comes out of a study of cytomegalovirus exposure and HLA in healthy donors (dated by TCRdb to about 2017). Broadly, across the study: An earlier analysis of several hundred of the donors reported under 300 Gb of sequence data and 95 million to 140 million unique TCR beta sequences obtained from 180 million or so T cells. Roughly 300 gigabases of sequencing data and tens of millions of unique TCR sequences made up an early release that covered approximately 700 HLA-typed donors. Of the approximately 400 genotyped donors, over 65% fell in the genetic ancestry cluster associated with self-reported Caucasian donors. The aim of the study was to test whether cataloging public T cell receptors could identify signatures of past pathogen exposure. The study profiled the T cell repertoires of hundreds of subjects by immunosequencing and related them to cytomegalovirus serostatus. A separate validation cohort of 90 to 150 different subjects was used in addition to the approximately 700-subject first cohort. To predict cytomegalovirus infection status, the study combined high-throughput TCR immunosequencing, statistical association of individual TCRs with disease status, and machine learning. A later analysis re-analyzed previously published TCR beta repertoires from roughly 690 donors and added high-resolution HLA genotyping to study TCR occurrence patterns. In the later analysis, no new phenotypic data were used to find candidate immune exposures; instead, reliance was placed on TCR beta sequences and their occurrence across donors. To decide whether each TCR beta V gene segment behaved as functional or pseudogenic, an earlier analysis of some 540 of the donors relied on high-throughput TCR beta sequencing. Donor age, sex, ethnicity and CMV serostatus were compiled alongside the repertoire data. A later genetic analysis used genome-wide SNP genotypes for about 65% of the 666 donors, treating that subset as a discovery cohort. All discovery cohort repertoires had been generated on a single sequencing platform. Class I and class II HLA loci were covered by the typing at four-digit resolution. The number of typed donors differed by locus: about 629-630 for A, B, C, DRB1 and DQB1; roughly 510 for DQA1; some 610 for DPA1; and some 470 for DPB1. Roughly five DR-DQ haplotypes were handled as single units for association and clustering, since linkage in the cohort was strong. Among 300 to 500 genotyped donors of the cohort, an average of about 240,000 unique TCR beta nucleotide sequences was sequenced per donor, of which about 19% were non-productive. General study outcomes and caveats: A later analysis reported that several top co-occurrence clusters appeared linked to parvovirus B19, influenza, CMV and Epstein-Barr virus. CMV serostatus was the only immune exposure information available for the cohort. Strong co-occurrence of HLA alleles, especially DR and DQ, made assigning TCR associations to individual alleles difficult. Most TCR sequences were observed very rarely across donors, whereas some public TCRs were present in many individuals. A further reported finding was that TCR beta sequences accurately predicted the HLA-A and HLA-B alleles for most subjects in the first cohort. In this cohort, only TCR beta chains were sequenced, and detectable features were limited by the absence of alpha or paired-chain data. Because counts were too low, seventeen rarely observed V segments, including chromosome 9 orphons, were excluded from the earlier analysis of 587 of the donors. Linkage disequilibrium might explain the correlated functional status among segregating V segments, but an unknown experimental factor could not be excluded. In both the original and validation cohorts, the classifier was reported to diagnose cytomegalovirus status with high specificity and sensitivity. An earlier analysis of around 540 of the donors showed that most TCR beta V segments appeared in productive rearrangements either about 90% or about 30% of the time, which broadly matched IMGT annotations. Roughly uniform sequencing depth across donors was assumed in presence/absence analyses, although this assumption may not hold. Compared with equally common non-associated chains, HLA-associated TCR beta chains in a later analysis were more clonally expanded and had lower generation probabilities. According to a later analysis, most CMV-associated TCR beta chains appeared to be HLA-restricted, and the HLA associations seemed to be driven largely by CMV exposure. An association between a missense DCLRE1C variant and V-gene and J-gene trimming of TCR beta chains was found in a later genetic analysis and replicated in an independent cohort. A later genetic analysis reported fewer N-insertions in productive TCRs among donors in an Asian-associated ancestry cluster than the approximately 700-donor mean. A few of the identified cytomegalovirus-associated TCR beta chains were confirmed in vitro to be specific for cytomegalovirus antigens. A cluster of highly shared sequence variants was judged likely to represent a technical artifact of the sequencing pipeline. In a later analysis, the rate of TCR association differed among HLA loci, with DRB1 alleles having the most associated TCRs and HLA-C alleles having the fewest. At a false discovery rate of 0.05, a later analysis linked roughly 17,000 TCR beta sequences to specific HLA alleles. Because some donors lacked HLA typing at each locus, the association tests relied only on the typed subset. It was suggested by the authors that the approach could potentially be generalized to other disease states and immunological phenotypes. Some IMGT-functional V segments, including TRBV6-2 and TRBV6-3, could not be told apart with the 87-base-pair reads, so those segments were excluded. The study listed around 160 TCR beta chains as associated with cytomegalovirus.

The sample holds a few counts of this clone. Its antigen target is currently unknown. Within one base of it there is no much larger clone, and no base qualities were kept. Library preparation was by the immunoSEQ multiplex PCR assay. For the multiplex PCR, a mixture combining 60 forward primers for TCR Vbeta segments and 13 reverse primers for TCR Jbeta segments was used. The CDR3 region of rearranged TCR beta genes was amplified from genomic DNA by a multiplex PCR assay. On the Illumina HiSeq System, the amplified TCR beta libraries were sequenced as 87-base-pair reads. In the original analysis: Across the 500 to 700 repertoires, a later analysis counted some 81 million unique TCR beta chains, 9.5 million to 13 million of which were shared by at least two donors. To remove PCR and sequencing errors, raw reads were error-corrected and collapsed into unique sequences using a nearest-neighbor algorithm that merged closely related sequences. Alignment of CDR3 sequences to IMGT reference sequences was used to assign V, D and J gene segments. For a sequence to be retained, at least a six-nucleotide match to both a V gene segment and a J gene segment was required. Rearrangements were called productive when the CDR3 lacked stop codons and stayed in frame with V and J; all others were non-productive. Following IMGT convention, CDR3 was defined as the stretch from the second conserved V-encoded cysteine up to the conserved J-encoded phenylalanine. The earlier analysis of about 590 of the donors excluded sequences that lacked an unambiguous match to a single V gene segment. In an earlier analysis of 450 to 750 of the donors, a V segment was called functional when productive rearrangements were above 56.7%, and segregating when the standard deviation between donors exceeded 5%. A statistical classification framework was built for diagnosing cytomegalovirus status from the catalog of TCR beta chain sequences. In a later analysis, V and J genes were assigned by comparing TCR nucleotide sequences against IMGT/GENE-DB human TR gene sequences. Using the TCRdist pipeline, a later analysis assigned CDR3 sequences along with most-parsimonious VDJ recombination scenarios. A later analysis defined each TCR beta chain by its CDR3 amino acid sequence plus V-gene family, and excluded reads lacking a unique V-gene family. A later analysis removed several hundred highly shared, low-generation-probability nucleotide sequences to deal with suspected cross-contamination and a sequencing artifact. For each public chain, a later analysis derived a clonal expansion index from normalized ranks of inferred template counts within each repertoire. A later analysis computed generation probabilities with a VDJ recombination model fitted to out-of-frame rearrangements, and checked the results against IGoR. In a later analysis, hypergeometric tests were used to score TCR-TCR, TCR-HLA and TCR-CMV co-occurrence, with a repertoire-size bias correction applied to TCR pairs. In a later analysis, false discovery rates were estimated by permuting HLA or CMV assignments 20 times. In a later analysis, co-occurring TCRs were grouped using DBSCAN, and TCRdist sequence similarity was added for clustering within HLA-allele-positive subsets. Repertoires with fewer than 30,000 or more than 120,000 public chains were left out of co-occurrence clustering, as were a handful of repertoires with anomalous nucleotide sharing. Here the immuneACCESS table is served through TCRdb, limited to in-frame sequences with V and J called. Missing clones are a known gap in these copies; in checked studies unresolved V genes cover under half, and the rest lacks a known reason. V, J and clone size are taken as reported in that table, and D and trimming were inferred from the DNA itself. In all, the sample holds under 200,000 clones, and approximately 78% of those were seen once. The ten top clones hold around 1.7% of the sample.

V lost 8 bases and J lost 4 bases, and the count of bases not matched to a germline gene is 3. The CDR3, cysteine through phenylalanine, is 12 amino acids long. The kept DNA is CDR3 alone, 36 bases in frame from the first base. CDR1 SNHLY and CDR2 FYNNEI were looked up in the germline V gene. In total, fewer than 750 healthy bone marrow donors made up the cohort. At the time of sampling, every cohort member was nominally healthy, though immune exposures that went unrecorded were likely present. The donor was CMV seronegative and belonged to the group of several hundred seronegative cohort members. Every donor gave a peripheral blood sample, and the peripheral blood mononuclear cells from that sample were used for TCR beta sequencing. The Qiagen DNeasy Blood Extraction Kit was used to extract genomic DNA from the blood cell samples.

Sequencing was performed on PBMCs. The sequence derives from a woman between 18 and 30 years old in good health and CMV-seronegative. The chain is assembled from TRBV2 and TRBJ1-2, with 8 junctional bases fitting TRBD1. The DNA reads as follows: TGTGCCAGCGGACAGGGCTCCTATGGCTACACCTTC. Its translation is CASGQGSYGYTF. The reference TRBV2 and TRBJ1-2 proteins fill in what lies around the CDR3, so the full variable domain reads EPEVTQTPSHQVTQMGQEVILRCVPISNHLYFYWYRQILGQKVEFLVSFYNNEISEKSEIFDDQFSVERPDGSNFTLKIRSTKLEDSAMYFCASGQGSYGYTFGSGTRLTVV.